This entry features one T cell receptor beta chain sequence. Its cognate antigen is unknown. The length of the CDR3 is 14 residues. The germline V and J ends were trimmed by 4 bases and 7 bases, with 18 bases remaining between them. CDR1 and CDR2 (germline): SGDLS, YYNGEE. These data belong to a study of cytomegalovirus exposure and HLA in healthy donors. When sampled, the donors appeared nominally healthy, though they likely had unrecorded immune exposures. Use of 60 Vbeta and 13 Jbeta primers characterized the PCR. TCRdb's copy holds only in-frame clones and misses some; the assay was immunoSEQ multiplex PCR. The table has 200,000 to 250,000 clones, approximately 81% seen once. Study-wide points: Several of the most significant clusters appeared linked to common viral pathogens, based on a later analysis. Certain indistinguishable V segments, among them TRBV6-2 and TRBV6-3, were excluded. In a later analysis, most CMV-associated TCR beta chains appeared HLA-restricted.

The sequencing sample was made of PBMCs. V gene TRBV9 combines with J gene TRBJ2-7; tentative D call: TRBD2 (5 bases). The source of this sequence is a young man in good health and CMV-seronegative. In nucleotides, the CDR3 is TGTGCCAGCAGCTCAGGACTGCTTCCTCGGGAGCAGTACTTC. Amino acids: CASSSGLLPREQYF.